Below are 21 T cell receptor beta chains sequenced from a single sample in a study of post-analysis software for immune sequencing data. Antigens for these TCRs are unknown. Study findings and constraints: Relative to controls, patients had five TRBV segments at higher frequency, with TRBV5-6, TRBV5-1 and TRBV20-1 among these.

The library was made from cDNA and included unique molecular identifiers. TCRdb re-derived calls from the PCR reads in MiXCR, one entry per CDR3 protein. The repertoire includes around 710,000 distinct CDR3 sequences, around 42% of them detected once, and roughly 4.9% sits in the top ten. Sequences were obtained from blood. The origin of the receptors is a girl aged 5-17 years with multiple sclerosis.

This clonotype showed up just once. The chain recombines TRBV30 with TRBJ1-1; D is undetermined. V was cut by 5 bases and J by 6 bases, with 7 bases left in between. This CDR3 is built from 10 residues. CDR1 and CDR2 (germline): GTSNPN, SVGIG (reference sequence). The CDR3 region is CAWGYPEAFF. CDR3 coding DNA: TGTGCCTGGGGGTATCCTGAAGCTTTCTTT.

This clonotype was counted between two and nine times. The chain has TRBV29-1 and TRBJ2-5; D ambiguous. Trimming pared 4 bases from V and 4 bases from J, leaving 10 bases between. The germline CDR1 and CDR2 sequences are SQVTM and ANQGSEA. The CDR3 runs 12 residues. The DNA of the CDR3 is TGCAGCGTTGTCTCAAACTTAGAGACCCAGTACTTC. This sequence encodes CSVVSNLETQYF.

The chain couples TRBV7-3 to TRBJ2-5, with a tentative D call TRBD2 (6 bases). Per germline, CDR1 SGHTA and CDR2 FQGTGA. This CDR3 has 14 residues. Trimming removed 5 bases at V and 1 base at J, with 11 bases between. The CDR3 loop is CASSLNGGQETQYF. CDR3 nucleotides: TGTGCCAGCAGCCTCAACGGGGGCCAAGAGACCCAGTACTTC.

This chain joins TRBV6-2 or TRBV6-3 and TRBJ2-7; D call uncertain. Near its end, the DNA agrees better with TRBJ2-5, so the J call may be wrong. CDR1 and CDR2 from the germline V gene are MNHEY and SVGEGT. CDR3 length: 15 residues. CDR3 in amino acids: CASSYSTAYVETQYF. The CDR3, as DNA: TGTGCCAGCAGTTACTCTACAGCGTATGTTGAGACCCAGTACTTC.

The rearrangement links TRBV12-3 or TRBV12-4 to TRBJ1-2; D is ambiguous. The CDR3 covers 12 residues. Trimming stripped 5 bases from V and 5 bases from J, with 9 bases between. The CDR3 region is CASSPGIYGYTF. The CDR3 DNA follows: TGTGCCAGCAGTCCCGGGATTTATGGCTACACCTTC.

This clonotype appeared a single time. The rearrangement joins TRBV27 to TRBJ1-1; 12 nucleotides match TRBD1. Germline V gives CDR1 MNHEY, CDR2 SMNVEV (reference sequence). The CDR3 consists of 16 residues. V gave up 10 bases and J gave up 3 bases; unmatched junction bases: 12. The CDR3 nucleotides are TGTGCCACCGGGACAGGGGGCTTAGGGACATACACTGAAGCTTTCTTT. It encodes CATGTGGLGTYTEAFF.

The J gene is TRBJ2-3, the V gene TRBV20-1, with 7 nucleotides matching TRBD2. The germline V gene has CDR1 DFQATT and CDR2 SNEGSKA (reference sequence). This CDR3 is 14 amino acids long. The V and J ends lost 4 bases and 6 bases, in that order; junction bases with no gene match: 10. Here the CDR3 reads CSANRGRPYDTQYF. The CDR3 nucleotides are TGCAGTGCTAATCGCGGGAGACCTTACGATACGCAGTATTTT.

The rearrangement uses TRBV27 and TRBJ2-7; 8 bases agree with TRBD1. Germline CDR1 and CDR2: MNHEY and SMNVEV (reference sequence). The CDR3 extends over 12 amino acids. The V gene end was trimmed by 10 bases and the J gene end by 3 bases; junction bases not matched to a gene: 5. This CDR3 reads CAIRGQDYEQYF. The DNA of the CDR3 is TGTGCCATCAGGGGGCAGGACTACGAGCAGTACTTC.

V usage is TRBV5-1 and J usage is TRBJ2-4, with TRBD2 identical over 12 bases. This CDR3 has 16 residues. The trim removed 4 bases at V and 0 bases at J, leaving 2 bases unmatched. Germline assignment: CDR1 SGHRS and CDR2 YFSETQ. The CDR3 spells CASSEGLAGAKNIQYF. The CDR3 DNA sequence: TGCGCCAGCAGCGAGGGACTAGCGGGAGCCAAAAACATTCAGTACTTC.

There are a few counts of this clonotype. CDR3 loop: CASSVHEDSPLHF. The CDR3 nucleotides are TGTGCCAGCAGCGTACATGAGGATTCACCCCTCCACTTT. The chain has TRBV9 and TRBJ1-6; D call uncertain. Per germline, CDR1 SGDLS and CDR2 YYNGEE. The CDR3 sequence is 13 residues long. Trimming shortened V by 1 base and J by 8 bases, and 7 bases separated the two germline ends.

This clonotype turned up a few times. The V and J genes are TRBV9 and TRBJ1-2; 11 bases line up with TRBD1. The CDR3 spans 13 residues. Per germline, CDR1 SGDLS and CDR2 YYNGEE. The V gene end was trimmed by 4 bases and the J gene end by 8 bases; junction bases not matched to a gene: 4. The CDR3 DNA reads as TGTGCCAGCAGCATGGGACAGGGGGACGGCTACACCTTC. This sequence encodes CASSMGQGDGYTF. Using reference TRBV9 and TRBJ1-2 for the parts outside the CDR3, the full variable domain is DSGVTQTPKHLITATGQRVTLRCSPRSGDLSVYWYQQSLDQGLQFLIQYYNGEERAKGNILERFSAQQFPDLHSELNLSSLELGDSALYFCASSMGQGDGYTFGSGTRLTVV.

The J gene is TRBJ1-6, the V gene TRBV7-2, with TRBD1 as a possible D gene (5 bases). The CDR3 is made up of 15 amino acids. The germline gives CDR1 SGHTA, CDR2 FQGNSA. The V and J ends lost 5 bases and 2 bases respectively, with 10 bases between them. CDR3 DNA: TGTGCCAGCAGCCCCGGGACTCCCTATAATTCACCCCTCCACTTT. Translated: CASSPGTPYNSPLHF.

The table lists this clonotype with a few counts. The chain employs TRBV21-1 and TRBJ1-5; TRBD1 was called by the table and not checked on the DNA. TRBV21-1 is assigned pseudogene status. CDR3 length equals 16 residues. The chain's CDR3 is CASSTCGQVRNQPQHF. CDR3 in DNA: TGTGCCAGCAGCACCTGCGGACAGGTTCGAAATCAGCCCCAGCATTTT.

The chain links TRBV25-1 to TRBJ2-1, with TRBD2 matching over 10 bases. This CDR3 is built from 16 residues. The germline V gene encodes CDR1 MGHDK and CDR2 SYGVNS. V lost 1 base and J lost 3; bases outside the gene matches: 3. The CDR3 region is CASSESPSGSYNEQFF. Written as DNA, the CDR3 is TGTGCCAGCAGTGAATCTCCTAGCGGGAGCTACAATGAGCAGTTCTTC.

The rearrangement joins TRBV29-1 to TRBJ2-5; 14 bases match TRBD2. Germline V gene sequence: CDR1 SQVTM, CDR2 ANQGSEA. The CDR3 length is 13 residues. V was pared by 6 bases and J by 4 bases, with 1 base of the junction left unmatched. CDR3 protein: CSVGTSGRETQYF. The DNA for the CDR3 is TGCAGCGTCGGGACTAGCGGGAGAGAGACCCAGTACTTC.

The CDR3 sequence is CATSEKRGTGFQETQYF. The CDR3 nucleotides read TGTGCCACCAGTGAGAAGCGCGGGACAGGGTTTCAAGAGACCCAGTACTTC. This chain joins TRBV24-1 and TRBJ2-5, with TRBD1 identical over 9 bases. This CDR3 comprises 17 residues. Germline CDR1 and CDR2: KGHDR and SFDVKD. Losses at the gene ends were 4 bases for V and 2 bases for J; bases not matched to a gene: 10.

The rearrangement uses TRBV7-8 and TRBJ2-7; 11 bases are shared with TRBD2. V gave up 4 bases and J gave up 7 bases; unmatched junction bases: 9. Germline values: CDR1 SGHVS, CDR2 FQNEAQ. The length of the CDR3 is 15 residues. CDR3 sequence reads: CASSWGLADRGEQYF. The CDR3 bases are TGTGCCAGCAGCTGGGGACTAGCGGACAGAGGGGAGCAGTACTTC.

The chain uses TRBV12-3 or TRBV12-4 and TRBJ1-2, with D perhaps matching TRBD1 (5 bases). The CDR3 has 16 residues. V dropped 5 bases and J dropped 2 bases, with 18 bases sitting between them. As DNA, the CDR3 is TGTGCCAGCAGTGGCCGGGACGGAGGAAGGAACTATGGCTACACCTTC. Translation: CASSGRDGGRNYGYTF.

This clonotype was counted a few times. The chain combines TRBV5-1 with TRBJ2-7; TRBD1 matches at 8 bases. CDR1 and CDR2 from the germline V gene are SGHRS and YFSETQ. V gave up 9 bases and J gave up 2 bases; unmatched junction bases: 7. This CDR3 has 13 residues. CDR3 sequence reads: CATTDRETYEQYF. CDR3 DNA sequence: TGCGCCACTACGGACAGGGAAACCTACGAGCAGTACTTC.

The genes are TRBV18 and TRBJ2-5; D uncertain. Matching the DNA end better, TRBJ2-7 makes the J call doubtful. Germline loops: CDR1 KGHSH, CDR2 LQKENI. The CDR3 is 12 amino acids. The CDR3 DNA follows: TGTGCCAGCTCACCAGTAAACACCGAGCAGTACTTC. Residues: CASSPVNTEQYF.

The chain couples TRBV20-1 to TRBJ2-1, with 8 bases matching TRBD2. The ends lost 3 bases at V and 5 bases at J; junction bases unmatched: 9. Germline CDR1 is DFQATT and CDR2 is SNEGSKA (reference sequence). The CDR3 covers 15 residues. The CDR3 nucleotides read TGCAGTGCTAGGGGGCTAGCGGGTCCACACAATGAGCAGTTCTTC. It encodes CSARGLAGPHNEQFF.